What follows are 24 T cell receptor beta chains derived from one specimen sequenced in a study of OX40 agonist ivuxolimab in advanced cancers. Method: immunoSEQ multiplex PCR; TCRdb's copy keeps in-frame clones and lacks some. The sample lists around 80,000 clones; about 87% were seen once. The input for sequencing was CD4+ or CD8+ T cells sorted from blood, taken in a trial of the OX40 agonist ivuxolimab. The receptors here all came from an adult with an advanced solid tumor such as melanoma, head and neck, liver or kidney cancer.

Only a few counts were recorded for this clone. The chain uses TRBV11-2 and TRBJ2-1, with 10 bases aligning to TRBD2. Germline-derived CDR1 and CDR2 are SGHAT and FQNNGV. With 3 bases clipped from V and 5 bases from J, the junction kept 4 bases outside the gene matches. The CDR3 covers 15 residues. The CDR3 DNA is TGTGCCAGCAGCTTTAAACTAGCGGGGCACAATGAGCAGTTCTTC. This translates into CASSFKLAGHNEQFF.

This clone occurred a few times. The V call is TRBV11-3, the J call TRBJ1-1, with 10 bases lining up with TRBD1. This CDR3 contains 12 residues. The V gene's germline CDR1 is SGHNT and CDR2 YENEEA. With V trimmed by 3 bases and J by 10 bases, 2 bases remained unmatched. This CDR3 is CASSLGQGTAFF. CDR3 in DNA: TGTGCCAGCAGCTTGGGACAGGGGACAGCTTTCTTT.

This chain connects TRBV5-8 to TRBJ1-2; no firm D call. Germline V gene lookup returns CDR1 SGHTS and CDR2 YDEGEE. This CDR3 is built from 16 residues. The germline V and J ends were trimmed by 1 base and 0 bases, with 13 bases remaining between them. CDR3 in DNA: TGTGCCAGCAGCTTGCGGCGGGTCTCAGCTAACTATGGCTACACCTTC. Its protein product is CASSLRRVSANYGYTF.

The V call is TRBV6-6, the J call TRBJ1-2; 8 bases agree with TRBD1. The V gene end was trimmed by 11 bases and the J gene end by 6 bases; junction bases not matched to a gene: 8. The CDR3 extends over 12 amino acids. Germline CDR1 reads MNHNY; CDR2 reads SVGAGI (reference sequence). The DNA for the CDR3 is TGTGCCGGGGTGGACAGGGTCAATGGCTACACCTTC. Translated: CAGVDRVNGYTF.

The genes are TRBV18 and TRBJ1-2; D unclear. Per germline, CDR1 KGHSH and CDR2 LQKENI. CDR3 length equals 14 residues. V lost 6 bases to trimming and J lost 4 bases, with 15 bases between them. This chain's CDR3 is CASSPTETLYGYTF. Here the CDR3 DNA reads TGTGCCAGCTCCCCTACGGAAACGCTCTATGGCTACACCTTC.

DNA of the CDR3: TGTGCCAGCAGCGCCACCGGGACCCCCGAGGGGGAGACCCAGTACTTC. Residues: CASSATGTPEGETQYF. The chain employs TRBV7-3 and TRBJ2-5; the D gene could be TRBD1 or TRBD2 (5 bases each). Germline loops: CDR1 SGHTA, CDR2 FQGTGA. The CDR3 sequence is 16 residues long. Trimming took 5 bases from V and 5 from J, leaving 21 bases between them.

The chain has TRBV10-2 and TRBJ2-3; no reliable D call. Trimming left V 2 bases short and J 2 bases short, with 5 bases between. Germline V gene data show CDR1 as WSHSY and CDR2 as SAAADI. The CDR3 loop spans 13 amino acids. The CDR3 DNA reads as TGCGCCAGCAGTGAGGTAGCCACAGATACGCAGTATTTT. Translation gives CASSEVATDTQYF.

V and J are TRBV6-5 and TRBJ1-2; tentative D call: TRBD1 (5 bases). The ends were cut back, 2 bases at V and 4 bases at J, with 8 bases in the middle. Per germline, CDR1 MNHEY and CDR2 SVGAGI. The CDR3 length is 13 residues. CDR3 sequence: CASSYTGVYGYTF. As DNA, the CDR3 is TGTGCCAGCAGTTACACAGGAGTCTATGGCTACACCTTC.

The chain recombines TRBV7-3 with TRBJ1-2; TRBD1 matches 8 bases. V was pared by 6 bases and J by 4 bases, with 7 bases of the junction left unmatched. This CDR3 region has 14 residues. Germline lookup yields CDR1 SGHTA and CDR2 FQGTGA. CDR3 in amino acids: CASRSGQGAYGYTF. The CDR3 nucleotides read TGTGCCAGCAGGTCCGGACAGGGTGCCTATGGCTACACCTTC.

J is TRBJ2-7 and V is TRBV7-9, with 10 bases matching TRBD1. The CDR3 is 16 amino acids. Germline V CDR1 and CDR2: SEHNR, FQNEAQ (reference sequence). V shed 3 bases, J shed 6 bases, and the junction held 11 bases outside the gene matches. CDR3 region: CASSLARQGAEAEQYV. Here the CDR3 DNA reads TGTGCCAGCAGCTTGGCCAGACAGGGGGCAGAGGCCGAGCAGTACGTC.

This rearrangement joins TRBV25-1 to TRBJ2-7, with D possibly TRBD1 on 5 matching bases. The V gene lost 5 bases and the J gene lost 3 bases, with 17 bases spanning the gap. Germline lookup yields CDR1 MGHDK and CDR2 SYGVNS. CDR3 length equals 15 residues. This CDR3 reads CASSSSSRVIYEQYF. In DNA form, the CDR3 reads TGTGCCAGCAGTTCCTCGTCCAGGGTGATCTACGAGCAGTACTTC.

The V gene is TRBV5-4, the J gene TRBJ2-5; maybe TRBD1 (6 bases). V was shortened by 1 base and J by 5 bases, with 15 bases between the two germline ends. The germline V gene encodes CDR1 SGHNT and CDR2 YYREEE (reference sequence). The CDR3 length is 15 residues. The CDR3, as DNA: TGTGCCAGCAGCTTGACGAGGGGGAGTGGCGAGACCCAGTACTTC. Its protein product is CASSLTRGSGETQYF.

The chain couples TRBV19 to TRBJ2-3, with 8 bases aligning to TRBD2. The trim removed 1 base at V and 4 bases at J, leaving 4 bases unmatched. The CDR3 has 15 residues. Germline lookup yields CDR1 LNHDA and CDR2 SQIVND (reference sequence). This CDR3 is CASSIGSGGPDTQYF. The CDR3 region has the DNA TGTGCCAGTAGTATAGGGAGCGGGGGCCCAGATACGCAGTATTTT.

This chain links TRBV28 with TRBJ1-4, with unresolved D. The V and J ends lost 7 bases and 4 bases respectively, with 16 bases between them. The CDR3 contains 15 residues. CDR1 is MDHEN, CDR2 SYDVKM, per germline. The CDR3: CASNPSGSRNEKLFF. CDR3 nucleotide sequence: TGTGCCAGCAATCCCTCCGGCAGCCGTAATGAAAAACTGTTTTTT.

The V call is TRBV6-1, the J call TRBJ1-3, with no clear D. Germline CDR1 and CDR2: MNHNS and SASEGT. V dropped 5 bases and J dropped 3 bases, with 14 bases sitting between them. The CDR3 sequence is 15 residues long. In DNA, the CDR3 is TGTGCCAGCAGTACCACCCCCGCTCTTGGAAACACCATATATTTT. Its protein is CASSTTPALGNTIYF.

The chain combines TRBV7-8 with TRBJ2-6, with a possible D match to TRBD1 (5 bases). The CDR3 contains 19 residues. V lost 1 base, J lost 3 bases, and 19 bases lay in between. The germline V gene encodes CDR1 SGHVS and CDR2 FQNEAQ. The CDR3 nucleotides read TGTGCCAGCAGCTTAGACGGCAGGGTTTTTGTCTTTGGGGCCAACGTCCTGACTTTC. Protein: CASSLDGRVFVFGANVLTF.

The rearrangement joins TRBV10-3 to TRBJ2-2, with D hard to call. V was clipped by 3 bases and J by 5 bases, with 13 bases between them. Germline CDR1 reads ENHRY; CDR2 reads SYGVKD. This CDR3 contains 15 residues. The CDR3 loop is CAISESMSVTGELFF. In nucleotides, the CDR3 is TGTGCCATCAGTGAAAGCATGTCTGTTACCGGGGAGCTGTTTTTT.

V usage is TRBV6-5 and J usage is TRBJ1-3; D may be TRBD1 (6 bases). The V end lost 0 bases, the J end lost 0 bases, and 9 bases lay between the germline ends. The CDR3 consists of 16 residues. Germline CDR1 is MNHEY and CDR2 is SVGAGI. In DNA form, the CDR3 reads TGTGCCAGCAGTTACTCGAAAGGGGGCTCTGGAAACACCATATATTTT. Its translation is CASSYSKGGSGNTIYF.

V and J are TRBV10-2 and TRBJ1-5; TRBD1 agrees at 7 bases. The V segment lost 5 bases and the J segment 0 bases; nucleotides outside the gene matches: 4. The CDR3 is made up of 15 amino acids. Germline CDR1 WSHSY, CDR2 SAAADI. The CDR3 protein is CASSPAGGSNQPQHF. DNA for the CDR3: TGCGCCAGCAGTCCCGCAGGGGGTAGCAATCAGCCCCAGCATTTT.

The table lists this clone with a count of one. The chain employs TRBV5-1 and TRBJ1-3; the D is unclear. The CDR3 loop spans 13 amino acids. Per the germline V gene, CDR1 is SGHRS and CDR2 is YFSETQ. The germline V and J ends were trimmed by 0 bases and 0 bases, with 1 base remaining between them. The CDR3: CASSLDSGNTIYF. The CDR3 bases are TGCGCCAGCAGCTTGGACTCTGGAAACACCATATATTTT.

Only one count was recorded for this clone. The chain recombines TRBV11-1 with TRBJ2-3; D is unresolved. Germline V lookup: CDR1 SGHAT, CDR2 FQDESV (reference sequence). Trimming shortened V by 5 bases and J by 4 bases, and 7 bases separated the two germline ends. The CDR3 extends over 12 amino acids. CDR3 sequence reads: CASSLVADTQYF. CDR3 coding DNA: TGTGCCAGCAGCCTGGTGGCAGATACGCAGTATTTT.

CDR3 region: CASSPRDPTTTQYF. The CDR3 DNA is TGTGCCAGCAGCCCCCGGGACCCAACCACGACCCAGTACTTC. This chain uses TRBV7-9 with TRBJ2-5; D is tentatively TRBD1 or TRBD2 (5 bases each). V lost 5 bases, J lost 7 bases, and 17 bases lay in between. CDR3 length equals 14 residues. Germline V CDR1 and CDR2: SEHNR, FQNEAQ (reference sequence).

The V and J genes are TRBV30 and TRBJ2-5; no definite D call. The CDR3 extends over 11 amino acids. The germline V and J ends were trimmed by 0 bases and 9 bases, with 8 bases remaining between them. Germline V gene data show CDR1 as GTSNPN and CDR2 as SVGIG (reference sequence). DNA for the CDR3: TGTGCCTGGAGTGTAGGGCCCGCCCAGTACTTC. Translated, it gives CAWSVGPAQYF.

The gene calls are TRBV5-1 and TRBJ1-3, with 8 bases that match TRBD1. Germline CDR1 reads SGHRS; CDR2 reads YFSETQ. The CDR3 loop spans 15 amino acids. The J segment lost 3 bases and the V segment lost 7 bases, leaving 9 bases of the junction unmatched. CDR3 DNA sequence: TGCGCCAGCGCTCCAGGGGGCGCGCATGGAAACACCATATATTTT. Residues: CASAPGGAHGNTIYF.